This T cell receptor (beta chain) is from a study of shared clonotypes between healthy human individuals. As concerns this clone: Antigen unknown.

V lost 6 bases and J lost 5, with 14 bases in between. The germline gives CDR1 SGHRS, CDR2 YFSETQ. The CDR3 has 14 residues. All donors were Caucasian adults living in Nashville, Tennessee. Investigators divided CD4+ cells into CD45RA+ naive and CD45RA-negative memory subsets. Findings and caveats of the study: Some naive CD4 clonotypes, 4% to 6%, turned up in common across a handful of donors. Only a few donors were included, so the genetic and exposure-history diversity represented was limited.

Repertoires were generated with immunoSEQ multiplex PCR, while TCRdb's copy carries only in-frame clones and drops some. The data show about a million clones, 65% to 80% seen once. This TCR was sampled from a man between 18 and 35 years old in good health. The sequenced material came from memory CD4+ T cells sorted from blood. The sample's subset: CD45RA-negative fraction. This chain joins TRBV5-1 and TRBJ2-2; D is possibly TRBD2 (5 bases). The chain's CDR3 is CASTESLGTGELFF. The CDR3 DNA reads TGCGCCAGCACCGAATCACTAGGAACCGGGGAGCTGTTTTTT.